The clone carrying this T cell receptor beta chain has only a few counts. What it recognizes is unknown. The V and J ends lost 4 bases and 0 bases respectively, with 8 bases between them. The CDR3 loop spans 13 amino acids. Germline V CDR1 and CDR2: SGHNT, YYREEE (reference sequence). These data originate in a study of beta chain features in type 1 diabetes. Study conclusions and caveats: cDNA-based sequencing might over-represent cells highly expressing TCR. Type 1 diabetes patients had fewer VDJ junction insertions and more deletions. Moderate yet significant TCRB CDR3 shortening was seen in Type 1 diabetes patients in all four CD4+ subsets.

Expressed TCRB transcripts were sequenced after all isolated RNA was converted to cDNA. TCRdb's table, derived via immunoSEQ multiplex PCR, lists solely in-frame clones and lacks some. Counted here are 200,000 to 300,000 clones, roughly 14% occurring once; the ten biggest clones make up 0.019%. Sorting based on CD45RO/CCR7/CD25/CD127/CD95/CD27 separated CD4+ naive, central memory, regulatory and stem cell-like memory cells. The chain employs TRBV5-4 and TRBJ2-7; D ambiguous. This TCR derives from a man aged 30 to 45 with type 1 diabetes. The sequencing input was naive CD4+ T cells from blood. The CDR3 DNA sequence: TGTGCCAGCAGCCTGACGGGCTCCTACGAGCAGTACTTC. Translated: CASSLTGSYEQYF.